The clone carrying this T cell receptor (beta chain) has just one count. These data come from a study of blood T cell repertoires in COVID-19. CDR1 is SGHAT and CDR2 is FQNNGV in the germline V gene. The CDR3 totals 12 residues. Trimming removed 5 bases at V and 7 bases at J, with 12 bases between. Per the study methods: Using reference gene primer amplification, nucleated cell counts were estimated. This table comes from immunoSEQ multiplex PCR, and its TCRdb copy is limited to in-frame clones, with some not included. V, J and clone size are taken as reported in that table, and D and trimming were inferred from the DNA itself. The sample carries more than 95,000 clones, roughly 80% recorded once.

Input material: peripheral blood. The rearrangement joins TRBV11-2 to TRBJ2-7; D may be TRBD1 (6 bases). The clonotype originates from a man older than 75 with acute or convalescent COVID-19. This CDR3 reads CASSPGQFEQYF. CDR3 coding DNA: TGTGCCAGCAGCCCGGGACAATTTGAGCAGTACTTC.